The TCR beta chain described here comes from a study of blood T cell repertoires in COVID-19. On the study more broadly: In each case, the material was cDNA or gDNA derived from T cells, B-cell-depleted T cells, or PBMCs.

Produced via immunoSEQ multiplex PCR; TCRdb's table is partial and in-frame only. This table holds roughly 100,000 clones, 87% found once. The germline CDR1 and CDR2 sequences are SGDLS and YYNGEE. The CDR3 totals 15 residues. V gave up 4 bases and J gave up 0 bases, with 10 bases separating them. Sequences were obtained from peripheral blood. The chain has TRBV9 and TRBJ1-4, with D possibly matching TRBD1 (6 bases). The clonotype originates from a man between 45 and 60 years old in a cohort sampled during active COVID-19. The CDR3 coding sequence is TGTGCCAGCAGCTCCGGGACATCAACTAATGAAAAACTGTTTTTT. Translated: CASSSGTSTNEKLFF.